This T cell receptor beta chain was retrieved from a study of STAT5B mutations in CD4+ large granular lymphocyte leukemia. The study's findings and limits: Patient CD4-sorted repertoires looked more clonal than healthy CD4+ repertoires, even without putative leukemic clones. 8/27 top patient clones versus 2/35 control clones were TRBV06-family. Approximately 25% of private leukemic clonotypes occurred rarely in other patients' non-leukemic repertoires.

The count of this clone is one. As yet, its antigen is unknown. V shed 1 base and J shed 3 bases, with 13 bases lying between them. Per germline, CDR1 SEHNR and CDR2 FQNEAQ (reference sequence). CDR3 length equals 16 residues. The table came from immunoSEQ multiplex PCR; TCRdb's copy has only in-frame clones and leaves some out. Of 15,000 to 20,000 clones detected, around 85% appear once; the ten largest clones hold under 15%. The sequencing sample was made of CD4+ T cells from blood buffy coats. The clonotype comes from a human donor in good health. The chain uses TRBV7-9 and TRBJ2-4; TRBD1 is a possible D gene (5 bases). The CDR3 bases are TGTGCCAGCAGCTTAGGGGGCAGTGGGCACAAAAACATTCAGTACTTC. Translation: CASSLGGSGHKNIQYF.